The 13 T cell receptor beta chains reported below all come from one sample, sequenced in a study of human T cells and chemical hapten exposure. TCRdb analysed the RACE reads with MiXCR anew, one entry per CDR3 protein. The sample contains 330,000 or so distinct CDR3 sequences, roughly 6% of which appear only once. The time point was: patch test 2, 6 weeks after DPC sensitization. Treatment reported: therapeutic diphenylcyclopropenone sensitization with weekly scalp DPC. Material: whole blood, obtained in connection with sensitization to the hapten diphenylcyclopropenone (DPC). Every receptor here comes from a woman under 30 with alopecia areata. Some clones in this sample may be carry-over from other donors' samples.

The V gene is TRBV4-3, the J gene TRBJ1-2; D gene uncertain. CDR3 size: 12 residues. Trimming removed 3 bases from V and 2 bases from J, with 4 bases in between. Looked up from germline, CDR1 is LGHNA and CDR2 is YSLEER. CDR3: CASSHRNYGYTF. DNA of the CDR3: TGCGCCAGCAGCCACAGGAACTATGGCTACACCTTC.

This clonotype occurred a few times. The V call is TRBV7-8, the J call TRBJ1-1, with TRBD1 matching 7 bases. The CDR3 totals 16 residues. The V gene's germline CDR1 is SGHVS and CDR2 FQNEAQ. Unmatched junction bases numbered 18, after V lost 7 bases and J lost 7 bases. The CDR3 DNA is TGTGCCAGCACCCTAGGGGCCGATAAAGGGGGCGATGAAGCTTTCTTT. This codes for CASTLGADKGGDEAFF. The whole variable domain, remainder taken from reference TRBV7-8 and TRBJ1-1, is GAGVSQSPRYKVAKRGQDVALRCDPISGHVSLFWYQQALGQGPEFLTYFQNEAQLDKSGLPSDRFFAERPEGSVSTLKIQRTQQEDSAVYLCASTLGADKGGDEAFFGQGTRLTVV.

This clonotype was seen repeatedly, ten times or more. This chain connects TRBV4-2 to TRBJ2-7; 14 nucleotides agree with TRBD2. This CDR3 is 17 amino acids long. The germline CDR1 and CDR2 sequences are LGHNA and YNFKEQ. V gave up 1 base and J gave up 6 bases; unmatched junction bases: 8. The chain's CDR3 is CASSQGTSGGTLSEQYF. The CDR3 nucleotides are TGTGCCAGCAGCCAAGGGACTAGCGGGGGGACGCTCTCCGAGCAGTACTTC.

This clonotype was observed at least ten times. The V and J genes are TRBV21-1 and TRBJ1-3. TRBV21-1 is shown as a pseudogene. CDR3 length equals 14 residues. The DNA of the CDR3 is TGTGCCAGCAGCAGGGCAGACTCTGGAAACACCATATATTTT. Its protein is CASSRADSGNTIYF.

This clonotype was seen more than once but under ten times. The chain employs TRBV15 and TRBJ1-1; D is ambiguous. CDR1 and CDR2 from the germline V gene are LNHNV and YYDKDF (reference sequence). Trimming removed 1 base at V and 4 bases at J, with 16 bases between. This CDR3 contains 16 residues. The CDR3 region is CATSRGGGPGSTEAFF. The CDR3 DNA reads as TGTGCCACCAGCAGAGGAGGCGGACCAGGCTCCACTGAAGCTTTCTTT.

This clonotype was observed many times. The chain employs TRBV6-9 and TRBJ1-4; TRBD1 is a possible D gene (5 bases). This CDR3 has 14 amino acids. Germline values: CDR1 MNHGY, CDR2 SVAAGI. V gave up 6 bases and J gave up 4 bases, with 12 bases separating them. CDR3 loop: CASRLTVVNEKLFF. The CDR3 DNA reads as TGTGCCAGCAGACTGACAGTCGTTAATGAAAAACTGTTTTTT.

This clonotype has at least ten counts. J is TRBJ2-3 and V is TRBV29-1, with a possible D match to TRBD1 (6 bases). Germline values: CDR1 SQVTM, CDR2 ANQGSEA. The CDR3 is made up of 15 amino acids. Trimming shortened V by 5 bases and J by 0 bases, and 15 bases separated the two germline ends. DNA for the CDR3: TGCAGCGTTTGGAGTGGACAGATTAGCACAGATACGCAGTATTTT. As protein: CSVWSGQISTDTQYF.

The chain employs TRBV7-2 and TRBJ2-3, with 8 nucleotides matching TRBD1. This CDR3 has 13 amino acids. CDR1 is SGHTA and CDR2 is FQGNSA in the germline V gene. V shed 2 bases and J 11 bases; nucleotides not matched to a gene: 6. The DNA of the CDR3 is TGTGCCAGCAGCTTAACTCAGGGGGCCGGGCAGTATTTT. Its translation is CASSLTQGAGQYF.

This rearrangement joins TRBV14 to TRBJ2-3; no clear D. This CDR3 comprises 19 residues. CDR1 is SGHDN, CDR2 FVKESK, per germline. The V gene lost 1 base and the J gene lost 2 bases, with 22 bases spanning the gap. CDR3 nucleotide sequence: TGTGCCAGCAGCCAAGGACACGTCGGCATGTCGGGCTACACAGATACGCAGTATTTT. Protein sequence: CASSQGHVGMSGYTDTQYF.

This rearrangement joins TRBV7-8 to TRBJ2-5; 8 nucleotides align to TRBD1. V lost 5 bases, J lost 5 bases, and 7 bases stayed unmatched. Germline V gene sequence: CDR1 SGHVS, CDR2 FQNEAQ. This CDR3 is 14 amino acids long. The CDR3 DNA reads TGTGCCAGCAGCACGGGACAGGTTAAGGAGACCCAGTACTTC. Translation: CASSTGQVKETQYF.

The V gene is TRBV20-1, the J gene TRBJ1-2; D gene uncertain. The CDR3 is 13 amino acids. Germline loops: CDR1 DFQATT, CDR2 SNEGSKA (reference sequence). V gave up 4 bases and J gave up 3 bases, with 12 bases separating them. The CDR3 sequence is CSATTDGYYGYTF. In DNA form, the CDR3 reads TGCAGTGCTACCACGGACGGTTACTATGGCTACACCTTC.

In this sample, this clonotype turned up a few times. The rearrangement uses TRBV4-3 and TRBJ2-7, with 9 bases lining up with TRBD1. The junction had 6 bases not matched to a gene; V was cut back by 4 bases and J by 5 bases. The CDR3 length is 14 residues. Per germline, CDR1 LGHNA and CDR2 YSLEER. CDR3 bases: TGCGCCAGCAGCCGCGGGGACAGGGACAACGAGCAGTACTTC. This translates into CASSRGDRDNEQYF.

This clonotype was picked up a small number of times. The rearrangement joins TRBV5-1 to TRBJ2-6, with 8 bases aligning to TRBD1. This CDR3 spans 16 amino acids. With V trimmed by 4 bases and J by 2 bases, 5 bases remained unmatched. Germline V gene data show CDR1 as SGHRS and CDR2 as YFSETQ. The CDR3 bases are TGCGCCAGCAGCCCGGGACAGGAGGCTGGGGCCAACGTCCTGACTTTC. It specifies CASSPGQEAGANVLTF.